The 15 T cell receptor beta chains reported below all come from one sample, sequenced in a study of blood T cell repertoires in COVID-19. TCRdb keeps only in-frame clones here, not all; method: immunoSEQ multiplex PCR. The sample comprises 60,000 to 80,000 clones, 80% to 90% of which are singletons, and roughly 0.58% rests with the top ten. The sample was peripheral blood. The source of these receptors is a man aged 60-69 years with acute or convalescent COVID-19.

The chain joins TRBV30 to TRBJ2-7; D possibly corresponds to TRBD1 (6 bases). The germline CDR1 and CDR2 sequences are GTSNPN and SVGIG (reference sequence). V lost 3 bases and J 2 bases, leaving 8 bases between the germline ends. The CDR3 consists of 12 residues. In DNA, the CDR3 is TGTGCCTGGAGGAAGGGGGCCTACGAGCAGTACTTC. As protein: CAWRKGAYEQYF. The variable domain in full, with the rest retrieved from reference TRBV30 and TRBJ2-7, is SQTIHQWPATLVQPVGSPLSLECTVEGTSNPNLYWYRQAAGRGLQLLFYSVGIGQISSEVPQNLSASRPQDRQFILSSKKLLLSDSGFYLCAWRKGAYEQYFGPGTRLTVT.

The chain recombines TRBV19 with TRBJ1-2, with D possibly being TRBD1 (6 bases). With 4 bases removed from V and 8 bases from J, the gap between germline ends came to 14 bases. This CDR3 has 13 amino acids. Germline CDR1 and CDR2: LNHDA and SQIVND (reference sequence). CDR3 DNA sequence: TGTGCCAGTAGTAGAGGGCGGGGGCAAGGCTACACCTTC. Amino acids: CASSRGRGQGYTF. The full variable domain, with the rest looked up from reference TRBV19 and TRBJ1-2, is DGGITQSPKYLFRKEGQNVTLSCEQNLNHDAMYWYRQDPGQGLRLIYYSQIVNDFQKGDIAEGYSVSREKKESFPLTVTSAQKNPTAFYLCASSRGRGQGYTFGSGTRLTVV.

This clone has just a few counts. The V gene is TRBV5-8, the J gene TRBJ1-6; 7 bases map to TRBD1. The trim removed 3 bases at V and 8 bases at J, leaving 2 bases unmatched. Germline V gene data show CDR1 as SGHTS and CDR2 as YDEGEE. This CDR3 is built from 13 residues. The CDR3 region has the DNA TGTGCCAGCAGCTGGGACAGTGATTCACCCCTCCACTTT. Its protein product is CASSWDSDSPLHF.

This chain joins TRBV9 and TRBJ1-3; 9 bases match TRBD1. In germline, CDR1 is SGDLS, CDR2 YYNGEE. The CDR3 extends over 18 amino acids. Losses at the gene ends were 3 bases for V and 0 bases for J; bases not matched to a gene: 10. This CDR3 reads CASSGGQGPTTSGNTIYF. In DNA form, the CDR3 reads TGTGCCAGCAGCGGTGGACAGGGGCCCACAACCTCTGGAAACACCATATATTTT.

This clone was observed a single time. The chain has TRBV19 and TRBJ1-3; TRBD1 agrees at 9 bases. V gave up 4 bases and J gave up 2 bases; unmatched junction bases: 12. Per germline, CDR1 LNHDA and CDR2 SQIVND (reference sequence). The CDR3 covers 18 residues. The CDR3 region is CASSNDAPGTGPGNTIYF. The CDR3 DNA reads as TGTGCCAGTAGTAACGATGCTCCCGGGACAGGGCCTGGAAACACCATATATTTT.

The rearrangement joins TRBV12-3 or TRBV12-4 to TRBJ1-6; TRBD1 aligns across 9 bases. Trimming removed 6 bases from V and 10 bases from J; junction bases left unmatched: 4. The CDR3 has 13 amino acids. The CDR3 DNA reads as TGTGCCAGCAGCAGGGACAGGGCCTCACCCCTCCACTTT. This sequence encodes CASSRDRASPLHF.

The CDR3 bases are TGCAGCGTTCCAGGGGCCGTGGTGAACACTGAAGCTTTCTTT. It is translated as CSVPGAVVNTEAFF. V usage is TRBV29-1 and J usage is TRBJ1-1; weak D call: TRBD1 (6 bases). Germline CDR1 is SQVTM and CDR2 is ANQGSEA. This CDR3 has 14 amino acids. V dropped 5 bases and J dropped 0 bases, with 13 bases sitting between them.

This chain joins TRBV5-1 and TRBJ2-2, with D possibly TRBD1 on 7 matching bases. From germline, CDR1 is SGHRS and CDR2 YFSETQ. The CDR3 has 17 amino acids. V was cut by 1 base and J by 0 bases, with 13 bases left in between. The CDR3 bases are TGCGCCAGCAGCTTGCTCCCAGGGGGGACGAACACCGGGGAGCTGTTTTTT. Translating it yields CASSLLPGGTNTGELFF.

The CDR3, as DNA: TGTGCCAGCAGCGTAGGACAGGGGGGAGAGACCCAGTACTTC. As protein: CASSVGQGGETQYF. This sequence joins TRBV9 and TRBJ2-5; 9 bases are a match to TRBD1. V was clipped by 0 bases and J by 4 bases; unmatched bases: 1. Germline V gene lookup returns CDR1 SGDLS and CDR2 YYNGEE. The CDR3 is 14 amino acids.

The rearrangement uses TRBV5-1 and TRBJ2-6, with D possibly matching TRBD1 (5 bases). Trimming cost V 4 bases and J 4 bases, with 12 bases left between them. Germline-derived CDR1 and CDR2 are SGHRS and YFSETQ. This CDR3 region has 15 residues. As DNA, the CDR3 is TGCGCCAGCAGCCCTACAGGAGCGGGGGCCAACGTCCTGACTTTC. Translation: CASSPTGAGANVLTF.

The chain is built from TRBV19 and TRBJ1-4; D uncertain. The CDR3 has 13 amino acids. V was shortened by 6 bases and J by 8 bases, with 13 bases between the two germline ends. Germline V CDR1 and CDR2: LNHDA, SQIVND (reference sequence). DNA of the CDR3: TGTGCCAGTAGGTCTCCCGGAGGGGAAAAACTGTTTTTT. Protein product: CASRSPGGEKLFF.

The genes are TRBV19 and TRBJ2-3; the match to TRBD2 covers 7 bases. CDR3 size: 16 residues. CDR1 is LNHDA, CDR2 SQIVND, per germline (reference sequence). Trimming at V came to 3 bases and at J to 3 bases, leaving 9 bases not matched to a gene. The CDR3 region has the DNA TGTGCCAGTAGTATGGTCAGCGGGATTGGTACAGATACGCAGTATTTT. Translating it yields CASSMVSGIGTDTQYF.

V is TRBV3-1 (or the pseudogene TRBV3-2) and J is TRBJ2-7; 7 positions match TRBD2. With 0 bases clipped from V and 6 bases from J, the junction kept 29 bases outside the gene matches. The CDR3 length is 22 residues. Looked up from germline, CDR1 is LGHDT and CDR2 is YNNKEL (reference sequence). CDR3: CASSQERRDPRSRGGPIGEQYF. CDR3 DNA: TGTGCCAGCAGCCAAGAGCGCCGAGACCCGAGATCGAGGGGAGGGCCGATAGGCGAGCAGTACTTC.

This sequence joins TRBV7-3 and TRBJ1-1, with 9 bases aligning to TRBD1. In germline, CDR1 is SGHTA, CDR2 FQGTGA. The CDR3 totals 17 residues. V gave up 1 base and J gave up 2 bases; unmatched junction bases: 8. The CDR3 region is CASSLIPTDRGNTEAFF. In DNA, the CDR3 is TGTGCCAGCAGCTTAATTCCCACGGACAGGGGAAACACTGAAGCTTTCTTT.

The chain links TRBV6-1 to TRBJ2-7, with D possibly being TRBD1 (6 bases). V was clipped by 3 bases and J by 4 bases, with 13 bases between them. The CDR3 runs 14 residues. The germline V gene has CDR1 MNHNS and CDR2 SASEGT. CDR3 sequence reads: CASSEGHGQYEQYF. CDR3 bases: TGTGCCAGCAGTGAGGGTCACGGACAGTACGAGCAGTACTTC.